The 12 T cell receptor beta chains below all came from one sample that was sequenced in a study of molecular identifiers for immune sequencing clone quantification. Via MiXCR, TCRdb re-called the PCR reads, giving one row per CDR3 protein. Altogether more than 250,000 distinct CDR3 sequences are present, 20% to 25% being singletons, with the ten largest covering about 0.81%. The specimen was naive CD8+ T cells from blood, with Jurkat cell RNA spiked in. Noted subset: FACS-sorted CD8+CD4-CCR7+CD45RA+ naive T cells. The receptor set was obtained from a human donor in good health. Some libraries in this study had Jurkat cell RNA spiked in.

The chain recombines TRBV11-2 with TRBJ2-7, with D possibly being TRBD1 (6 bases). With 5 bases removed from V and 0 bases from J, the gap between germline ends came to 17 bases. Germline V gene lookup returns CDR1 SGHAT and CDR2 FQNNGV. There are 16 residues in the CDR3. CDR3 sequence reads: CASSPPWQGSSYEQYF. The CDR3 nucleotides read TGTGCCAGCAGCCCCCCGTGGCAGGGGAGCTCCTACGAGCAGTACTTC.

The rearrangement joins TRBV27 to TRBJ2-5; either TRBD1 or TRBD2 may fit D (5 bases each). The CDR3 has 14 amino acids. The germline CDR1 and CDR2 sequences are MNHEY and SMNVEV (reference sequence). Trimming removed 5 bases from V and 2 bases from J, with 12 bases in between. The CDR3 sequence: CASSPWDVQETQYF. The CDR3 region has the DNA TGTGCCAGCAGTCCCTGGGACGTACAAGAGACCCAGTACTTC.

The chain couples TRBV12-3 or TRBV12-4 to TRBJ2-7; 10 bases map to TRBD1. There are 14 residues in the CDR3. The ends lost 3 bases at V and 7 bases at J; junction bases unmatched: 6. CDR3 sequence: CASSLTGGLEEQYF. The CDR3 nucleotides read TGTGCCAGCAGTTTGACAGGGGGCCTGGAGGAGCAGTACTTC.

This clonotype showed up many times. This chain joins TRBV4-3 and TRBJ2-7, with D hard to call. CDR3 length equals 13 residues. With 0 bases removed from V and 3 bases from J, the gap between germline ends came to 6 bases. CDR1 is LGHNA, CDR2 YSLEER, per germline. The DNA for the CDR3 is TGCGCCAGCAGCCAAGAAAAGGGCTACGAGCAGTACTTC. This gives the protein CASSQEKGYEQYF.

With respect to this clonotype: The CDR3 does not close with the conserved phenylalanine or tryptophan, likely indicating a read error. It is unclear where the CDR3 begins or ends on the DNA, so no DNA is shown, and the CDR3 is as TCRdb lists it. V is TRBV20-1 and J is TRBJ2-1; TRBD1 is the table's D call and was not checked against the DNA. Ends included, the CDR3 has 13 residues. The V gene's germline CDR1 is DFQATT and CDR2 SNEGSKA (reference sequence). CDR3 protein: CSARDQGGFEQSL.

The CDR3: CASSFSPEPPDNQPQHF. In DNA, the CDR3 is TGCGCCAGCAGCTTTTCTCCGGAACCGCCGGACAATCAGCCCCAGCATTTT. J is TRBJ1-5 and V is TRBV5-1; D not certain. The CDR3 is 17 amino acids. Between the trimmed V and J ends, which lost 2 bases and 3 bases, there was a span of 18 bases. In germline, CDR1 is SGHRS, CDR2 YFSETQ.

This clonotype was observed at least ten times. This chain joins TRBV6-5 and TRBJ2-5, with a possible D match to TRBD1 (7 bases). CDR1 and CDR2 from the germline V gene are MNHEY and SVGAGI. Trimming shortened V by 8 bases and J by 2 bases, and 18 bases separated the two germline ends. This CDR3 comprises 15 residues. Here the CDR3 reads CASHGGTAPQETQYF. The CDR3 DNA is TGTGCCAGCCATGGGGGGACAGCGCCACAAGAGACCCAGTACTTC.

This clonotype was seen more than once but under ten times. The rearrangement joins TRBV25-1 to TRBJ1-2; D possibly corresponds to TRBD1 (6 bases). The CDR3 has 15 amino acids. The germline V gene has CDR1 MGHDK and CDR2 SYGVNS. V lost 1 base, J lost 4 bases, and 13 bases lay in between. Written as DNA, the CDR3 is TGTGCCAGCAGTGAATTAACAGGGACCCTCTATGGCTACACCTTC. It translates to CASSELTGTLYGYTF.

On this clonotype: One base away lies a much larger clone, so this may be a sequencing read error. The genes are TRBV7-9 and TRBJ2-7, with 8 bases aligning to TRBD1. The V and J ends lost 8 bases and 6 bases, in that order; junction bases with no gene match: 3. The CDR3 is made up of 11 amino acids. Germline V CDR1 and CDR2: SEHNR, FQNEAQ (reference sequence). The CDR3 sequence is CASGTGLEQYF. DNA of the CDR3: TGTGCCAGCGGGACAGGCCTCGAGCAGTACTTC.

This clonotype showed up many times. This chain links TRBV19 with TRBJ2-4, with D unclear. V dropped 0 bases and J dropped 6 bases, with 12 bases sitting between them. This CDR3 region has 15 residues. Germline V gene lookup returns CDR1 LNHDA and CDR2 SQIVND (reference sequence). CDR3 amino acids: CASSIDLGPRNIQYF. The CDR3 DNA reads as TGTGCCAGTAGTATAGATCTAGGACCGAGAAACATTCAGTACTTC.

This clonotype was observed many times. The chain uses TRBV18 and TRBJ2-5; D unresolved. The germline V gene encodes CDR1 KGHSH and CDR2 LQKENI. The V gene lost 4 bases and the J gene lost 0 bases, with 6 bases spanning the gap. The CDR3 contains 13 residues. DNA of the CDR3: TGTGCCAGCTCACGCCCGTACCAAGAGACCCAGTACTTC. Translated, it gives CASSRPYQETQYF.

To note about this clonotype: This may be a read error, as it is one base from a much larger clone. The chain combines TRBV4-3 with TRBJ1-1, with D unclear. Germline assignment: CDR1 LGHNA and CDR2 YSLEER. The CDR3 is 15 residues long. This CDR3 reads CASSQERSPVTEASF. CDR3 in DNA: TGCGCCAGCAGCCAAGAAAGGTCCCCTGTCACTGAAGCTTCCTTT.